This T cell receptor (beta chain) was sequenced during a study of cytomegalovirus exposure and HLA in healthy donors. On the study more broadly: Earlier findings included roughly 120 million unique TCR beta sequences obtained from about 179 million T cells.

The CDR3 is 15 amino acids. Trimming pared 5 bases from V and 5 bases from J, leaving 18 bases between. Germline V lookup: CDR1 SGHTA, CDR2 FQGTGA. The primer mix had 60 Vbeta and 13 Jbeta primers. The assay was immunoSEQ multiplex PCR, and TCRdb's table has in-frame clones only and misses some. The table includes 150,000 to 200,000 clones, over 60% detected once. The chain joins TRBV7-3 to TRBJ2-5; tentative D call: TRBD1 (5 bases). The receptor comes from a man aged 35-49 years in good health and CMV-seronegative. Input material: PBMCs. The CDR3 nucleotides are TGTGCCAGCAGCCCCTCAGGGCTTCTGGGGGAGACCCAGTACTTC. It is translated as CASSPSGLLGETQYF.